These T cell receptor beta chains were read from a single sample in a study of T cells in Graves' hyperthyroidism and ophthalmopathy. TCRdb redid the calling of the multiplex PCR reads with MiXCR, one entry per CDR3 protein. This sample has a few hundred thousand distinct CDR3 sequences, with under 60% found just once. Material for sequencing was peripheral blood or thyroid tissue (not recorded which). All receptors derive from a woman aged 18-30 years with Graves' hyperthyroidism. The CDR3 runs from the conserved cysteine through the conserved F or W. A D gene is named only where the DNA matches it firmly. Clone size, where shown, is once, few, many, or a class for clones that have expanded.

cdr3_aa: CAITEGTVNQPQHF; cdr3_nt: TGTGCCATCACCGAGGGGACCGTGAATCAGCCCCAGCATTTT; clone_size: NA; v_call: TRBV10-3; d_call: NA; j_call: TRBJ1-5
cdr3_aa: CASSERRSALSSYEQYF; cdr3_nt: TGTGCCAGCAGTGAGAGGCGCTCGGCACTTAGCTCCTACGAGCAGTACTTC; clone_size: many; v_call: TRBV2; d_call: NA; j_call: TRBJ2-7
cdr3_aa: CSASSEYSQETQYF; cdr3_nt: TGCAGTGCCAGCAGTGAATACAGCCAAGAGACCCAGTACTTC; clone_size: once; v_call: TRBV20-1; d_call: NA; j_call: TRBJ2-5
cdr3_aa: CASSPGGQNEKLFF; cdr3_nt: TGTGCCAGTAGTCCTGGTGGGCAGAATGAAAAACTGTTTTTT; clone_size: NA; v_call: TRBV19; d_call: NA; j_call: TRBJ1-4
cdr3_aa: CASSYSVGGRSYEQYF; cdr3_nt: TGTGCCAGCAGTTACTCCGTAGGGGGTCGGTCCTACGAGCAGTACTTC; clone_size: many; v_call: TRBV6-6; d_call: NA; j_call: TRBJ2-7
cdr3_aa: CASSPGTALDQPQHF; cdr3_nt: TGTGCCAGCTCACCCGGGACAGCCTTGGATCAGCCCCAGCATTTT; clone_size: many; v_call: TRBV18; d_call: TRBD1; j_call: TRBJ1-5
cdr3_aa: CASSQGGLEEETQYF; cdr3_nt: TGCGCCAGCAGCCAAGGGGGACTAGAGGAAGAGACCCAGTACTTC; clone_size: NA; v_call: TRBV4-3; d_call: TRBD2; j_call: TRBJ2-5
cdr3_aa: CASSFVIQVGYTEAFF; cdr3_nt: TGCGCCAGCAGCTTCGTTATACAGGTCGGTTACACTGAAGCTTTCTTT; clone_size: NA; v_call: TRBV5-1; d_call: NA; j_call: TRBJ1-1
cdr3_aa: CASSQASGQGYGYTF; cdr3_nt: TGCGCCAGCAGCCAAGCTTCGGGACAGGGCTATGGCTACACCTTC; clone_size: NA; v_call: TRBV4-1; d_call: TRBD1; j_call: TRBJ1-2
cdr3_aa: CASSGQNTEAFF; cdr3_nt: TGTGCCAGCAGCGGGCAGAACACTGAAGCTTTCTTT; clone_size: many; v_call: TRBV7-9; d_call: NA; j_call: TRBJ1-1
cdr3_aa: CASTLRGLEQYF; cdr3_nt: TGTGCCAGCACCCTACGAGGCTTGGAGCAGTACTTC; clone_size: NA; v_call: TRBV7-9; d_call: NA; j_call: TRBJ2-7
cdr3_aa: CASGLAGRGEAFF; cdr3_nt: TGTGCTAGTGGTTTGGCGGGGCGGGGTGAAGCTTTCTTT; clone_size: many; v_call: TRBV12-5; d_call: NA; j_call: TRBJ1-1
cdr3_aa: CASSLPRNSGRKEQYF; cdr3_nt: TGTGCCAGCAGCCTCCCCCGGAATAGCGGGAGAAAAGAGCAGTACTTC; clone_size: NA; v_call: TRBV7-2; d_call: TRBD2; j_call: TRBJ2-7
cdr3_aa: CASSLQLAGGQGTEAFF; cdr3_nt: TGTGCCAGCAGCCTCCAGCTAGCGGGGGGGCAGGGTACTGAAGCTTTCTTT; clone_size: NA; v_call: TRBV9; d_call: NA; j_call: TRBJ1-1
cdr3_aa: CASSSPEGDYGYTF; cdr3_nt: TGTGCCAGCAGCTCCCCTGAGGGGGACTATGGCTACACCTTC; clone_size: NA; v_call: TRBV7-6; d_call: NA; j_call: TRBJ1-2
cdr3_aa: CASSIALESRQETQYF; cdr3_nt: TGTGCCAGCAGCATCGCCCTAGAATCCCGCCAAGAGACCCAGTACTTC; clone_size: few; v_call: TRBV5-4; d_call: NA; j_call: TRBJ2-5
cdr3_aa: CASRIQGDTGELFF; cdr3_nt: TGTGCCAGCAGGATCCAGGGAGACACCGGGGAGCTGTTTTTT; clone_size: many; v_call: TRBV2; d_call: NA; j_call: TRBJ2-2
cdr3_aa: CASSIQGSTEAFF; cdr3_nt: TGTGCCAGTAGTATCCAGGGGAGCACTGAAGCTTTCTTT; clone_size: many; v_call: TRBV19; d_call: NA; j_call: TRBJ1-1
cdr3_aa: CASSFFRDRIYEQYF; cdr3_nt: TGTGCCAGCAGTTTTTTCCGGGACAGAATCTACGAGCAGTACTTC; clone_size: few; v_call: TRBV27; d_call: TRBD1; j_call: TRBJ2-7
cdr3_aa: CASSGTSGRAPQYF; cdr3_nt: TGCGCCAGCAGCGGGACTAGCGGGAGGGCCCCCCAGTACTTC; clone_size: many; v_call: TRBV5-1; d_call: TRBD2; j_call: TRBJ2-7
cdr3_aa: CASSIRTDRSGNTIYF; cdr3_nt: TGTGCCAGTAGTATAAGGACAGACCGCTCTGGAAACACCATATATTTT; clone_size: many; v_call: TRBV19; d_call: NA; j_call: TRBJ1-3
cdr3_aa: CASSHGTGGLDEQFF; cdr3_nt: TGTGCCAGCTCCCATGGGACAGGAGGCTTGGATGAGCAGTTCTTC; clone_size: NA; v_call: TRBV18; d_call: TRBD1; j_call: TRBJ2-1
cdr3_aa: CASSNLGQETQYF; cdr3_nt: TGTGCCAGCAGCAACTTGGGGCAAGAGACCCAGTACTTC; clone_size: NA; v_call: TRBV11-2; d_call: NA; j_call: TRBJ2-5
cdr3_aa: CASSQQGAANEKLFF; cdr3_nt: TGTGCCAGCAGCCAACAGGGAGCAGCTAATGAAAAACTGTTTTTT; clone_size: NA; v_call: TRBV3-1; d_call: NA; j_call: TRBJ1-4
cdr3_aa: CASSYSERRNPFEQYF; cdr3_nt: TGTGCCAGCAGTTACTCGGAAAGGCGGAATCCCTTCGAGCAGTACTTC; clone_size: many; v_call: TRBV6-5; d_call: NA; j_call: TRBJ2-7
cdr3_aa: CASRETGQATNEKLFF; cdr3_nt: TGTGCCAGCAGGGAGACAGGGCAAGCAACTAATGAAAAACTGTTTTTT; clone_size: NA; v_call: TRBV2; d_call: TRBD1; j_call: TRBJ1-4
cdr3_aa: CASSLGTGVYYEQYF; cdr3_nt: TGTGCCAGCAGCTTGGGGACAGGGGTATACTACGAGCAGTACTTC; clone_size: many; v_call: TRBV7-9; d_call: TRBD1; j_call: TRBJ2-7
cdr3_aa: CSARDPLGGNTIYF; cdr3_nt: TGCAGTGCTAGAGACCCGTTGGGTGGAAACACCATATATTTT; clone_size: many; v_call: TRBV20-1; d_call: NA; j_call: TRBJ1-3
cdr3_aa: CSVGHDLTEAFF; cdr3_nt: TGCAGCGTGGGACACGACCTGACTGAAGCTTTCTTT; clone_size: NA; v_call: TRBV29-1; d_call: NA; j_call: TRBJ1-1
cdr3_aa: CASSSHRVQETQYF; cdr3_nt: TGTGCCAGCAGCTCCCACAGGGTACAAGAGACCCAGTACTTC; clone_size: many; v_call: TRBV7-2; d_call: NA; j_call: TRBJ2-5
cdr3_aa: CAIKDGTEVGETQYF; cdr3_nt: TGTGCCATCAAGGACGGGACGGAGGTGGGGGAGACCCAGTACTTC; clone_size: NA; v_call: TRBV10-3; d_call: NA; j_call: TRBJ2-5
cdr3_aa: CASSLNRGHNEQYF; cdr3_nt: TGTGCTAGCAGCTTAAACAGGGGCCACAACGAGCAGTACTTC; clone_size: NA; v_call: TRBV7-7; d_call: TRBD1; j_call: TRBJ2-7
cdr3_aa: CASRDRTEQYF; cdr3_nt: TGTGCCAGCAGAGACCGCACGGAGCAGTACTTC; clone_size: many; v_call: TRBV28; d_call: NA; j_call: TRBJ2-7
cdr3_aa: CASSPSGSGTGELFF; cdr3_nt: TGTGCCAGCAGCCCTAGCGGGAGTGGGACCGGGGAGCTGTTTTTT; clone_size: few; v_call: TRBV7-2; d_call: TRBD2; j_call: TRBJ2-2
cdr3_aa: CASRPWGLAGGEQETQYF; cdr3_nt: TGTGCCAGCAGGCCTTGGGGACTAGCGGGAGGAGAGCAAGAGACCCAGTACTTC; clone_size: NA; v_call: TRBV2; d_call: TRBD2; j_call: TRBJ2-5
cdr3_aa: CASSSVSGSAEQYF; cdr3_nt: TGTGCCAGCAGCTCGGTTAGCGGGAGTGCCGAGCAGTACTTC; clone_size: many; v_call: TRBV5-4; d_call: TRBD2; j_call: TRBJ2-7
cdr3_aa: CASSTGTGGFNEQYF; cdr3_nt: TGCGCCAGCAGTACCGGGACAGGGGGTTTCAACGAGCAGTACTTC; clone_size: NA; v_call: TRBV10-1; d_call: TRBD1; j_call: TRBJ2-7
cdr3_aa: CASTPGQPREQYF; cdr3_nt: TGTGCCAGTACCCCGGGACAGCCTAGGGAGCAGTACTTC; clone_size: NA; v_call: TRBV11-2; d_call: TRBD1; j_call: TRBJ2-7
cdr3_aa: CASSESGGINEQYF; cdr3_nt: TGTGCCAGCAGTGAATCTGGGGGGATCAACGAGCAGTACTTC; clone_size: many; v_call: TRBV2; d_call: NA; j_call: TRBJ2-7
cdr3_aa: CASSIAGAGYEQYF; cdr3_nt: TGTGCCAGCAGTATAGCGGGAGCCGGCTACGAGCAGTACTTC; clone_size: NA; v_call: TRBV6-6; d_call: TRBD2; j_call: TRBJ2-7